The 32 T cell receptor beta chains presented below share a single source sample, sequenced in a study of prognosis after radiotherapy for stage I lung cancer (dated by TCRdb to the early 2020s). Sequenced on an Illumina HiSeq 3000. Two rounds of multiplex PCR were used to amplify the TCR beta CDR3 region from genomic DNA. In the first round of PCR, primers specific to each TRBV and TRBJ gene were used, and the primer sequences are filed in Chinese patent CN105087789A. The public reads were reprocessed in TCRdb via fastp at Q25 and MiXCR, keeping in-frame beta chains. When rows share a CDR3 protein, they turn into one entry using the most common DNA and genes. The sample table records 12,000 to 15,000 distinct CDR3 sequences; around 33% of these occur just once. Less than 45% of the sample lies in the top ten. The specimen comprised PBMCs, sampled before or after stereotactic body radiation therapy (not recorded which). The receptors were sampled from a donor aged 50 or older with non-small cell lung cancer.

This clonotype occurred many times. The V gene is TRBV12-3 or TRBV12-4, the J gene TRBJ1-1, with D unclear. Trimming shortened V by 1 base and J by 5 bases, and 11 bases separated the two germline ends. This CDR3 region has 14 residues. This CDR3 is CASSLVDRGTEAFF. The DNA of the CDR3 is TGTGCCAGCAGTTTAGTAGACCGAGGGACTGAAGCTTTCTTT.

Ten or more counts support this clonotype. As DNA, the CDR3 is TGTGCCAGCAGCTTAGAAACGGGCAGGGGGCGAAGGGATACGCAGTATTTT. It encodes CASSLETGRGRRDTQYF. The chain links TRBV11-2 to TRBJ2-3; 8 nucleotides line up with TRBD1. The ends lost 0 bases at V and 6 bases at J; junction bases unmatched: 11. Germline CDR1 is SGHAT and CDR2 is FQNNGV. This CDR3 has 17 residues.

This sequence joins TRBV5-4 and TRBJ1-3; no definite D call. The CDR3 length is 12 residues. V was trimmed by 7 bases and J by 6 bases, leaving 11 bases between them. CDR1 is SGHNT, CDR2 YYREEE, per germline (reference sequence). DNA of the CDR3: TGTGCCAGCCCGGGGAGGGAAAACACCATATATTTT. It specifies CASPGRENTIYF.

This clonotype was counted a few times. The chain is built from TRBV20-1 and TRBJ2-1; TRBD2 agrees at 9 bases. V dropped 6 bases and J dropped 3; count of bases not matched to a gene: 6. This CDR3 comprises 14 residues. Germline CDR1 reads DFQATT; CDR2 reads SNEGSKA (reference sequence). The CDR3 DNA sequence: TGCAGTGCGAAAACTAGCGGGTTCTACAATGAGCAGTTCTTC. Its protein is CSAKTSGFYNEQFF.

At least ten counts were recorded for this clonotype. The chain carries TRBV28 and TRBJ2-7; D might be TRBD1 (5 bases). Germline V CDR1 and CDR2: MDHEN, SYDVKM. CDR3 length: 12 amino acids. V was shortened by 6 bases and J by 4 bases, with 10 bases between the two germline ends. The CDR3 protein is CASRDQGYEQYF. The CDR3 bases are TGTGCCAGCAGGGACCAGGGTTACGAGCAGTACTTC.

This clonotype was picked up many times. Here the CDR3 DNA reads TGTGCCAGCAGTTTGGCTTTAGGCGCCAACGTCCTGACTTTC. This codes for CASSLALGANVLTF. The J gene is TRBJ2-6, the V gene TRBV12-3 or TRBV12-4, with D unresolved. The length of the CDR3 is 14 residues. V was clipped by 3 bases and J by 7 bases, with 10 bases between them.

This clonotype came up once. At one end the junction does not follow the germline gene, possibly because of a read error. The chain joins TRBV14 to TRBJ1-6; the match to TRBD1 covers 8 bases. Germline V gives CDR1 SGHDN, CDR2 FVKESK. This CDR3 spans 18 amino acids. In nucleotides, the CDR3 is TGTGCCAGCAGCCAAACTAAGGCAGGGGGCGTTCTCTATTCGCCCCTCCACTTT. It codes for CASSQTKAGGVLYSPLHF. The full variable domain, completed using reference TRBV14 and TRBJ1-6, is EAGVTQFPSHSVIEKGQTVTLRCDPISGHDNLYWYRRVMGKEIKFLLHFVKESKQDESGMPNNRFLAERTGGTYSTLKVQPAELEDSGVYFCASSQTKAGGVLYSPLHFGNGTRLTVT.

This clonotype was recorded at least ten times. V and J are TRBV24-1 and TRBJ2-5, with D maybe TRBD1 (5 bases). This CDR3 has 15 residues. V lost 2 bases and J 3 bases, leaving 12 bases between the germline ends. Germline CDR1 reads KGHDR; CDR2 reads SFDVKD. DNA for the CDR3: TGTGCCACCAGTGATTCCCAAGGGGCTGAAGAGACCCAGTACTTC. Translated, it gives CATSDSQGAEETQYF.

This clonotype was counted at least ten times. This chain joins TRBV29-1 and TRBJ2-1; a weak D match, TRBD1 (6 bases). CDR1 SQVTM and CDR2 ANQGSEA come from the germline V gene. With 3 bases removed from V and 1 base from J, the gap between germline ends came to 19 bases. The CDR3 consists of 17 residues. CDR3 nucleotide sequence: TGCAGCGTTGATTCCGACAGGCAGACCCTTTCCTACAATGAGCAGTTCTTC. Amino acids: CSVDSDRQTLSYNEQFF.

This clonotype is categorized as medium-sized (0.01 to 0.1%). The CDR3 DNA sequence: TGTGCCAGCAGCTTGACAGGGGAATCACCCCTCCACTTT. This translates into CASSLTGESPLHF. The chain links TRBV11-2 to TRBJ1-6; 8 bases align to TRBD1. The CDR3 length is 13 residues. CDR1 is SGHAT, CDR2 FQNNGV, per germline. The V and J ends lost 3 bases and 10 bases, in that order; junction bases with no gene match: 2.

Of note for this clonotype: A read error may account for a junction end that differs from germline. CDR3 loop: CASRTSGDVSGELFF. CDR3 bases: TGTGCCAGCAGAACTAGCGGGGATGTCTCCGGTGAGCTGTTTTTT. This chain links TRBV6-4 with TRBJ2-2, with TRBD2 matching 10 bases. The CDR3 has 15 residues. Germline values: CDR1 MRHNA, CDR2 SNTAGT.

This clonotype was picked up many times. J is TRBJ2-6 and V is TRBV7-2, with a weak D call TRBD1 (6 bases). The CDR3 is 18 amino acids. The germline V gene has CDR1 SGHTA and CDR2 FQGNSA. V was clipped by 0 bases and J by 3 bases, with 15 bases between them. CDR3: CASSLAWAGVRGANVLTF. For the CDR3, the DNA is TGTGCCAGCAGCTTAGCGTGGGCAGGGGTTCGTGGGGCCAACGTCCTGACTTTC. The full variable domain, rest sourced from reference TRBV7-2 and TRBJ2-6, is GAGVSQSPSNKVTEKGKDVELRCDPISGHTALYWYRQSLGQGLEFLIYFQGNSAPDKSGLPSDRFSAERTGGSVSTLTIQRTQQEDSAVYLCASSLAWAGVRGANVLTFGAGSRLTVL.

Judged by abundance, this clonotype is medium-sized. This chain connects TRBV28 to TRBJ2-1; D may be TRBD1 or TRBD2 (5 bases each). Trimming left V 8 bases short and J 7 bases short, with 24 bases between. Germline V gene data show CDR1 as MDHEN and CDR2 as SYDVKM. The CDR3 consists of 16 residues. The CDR3 DNA reads TGTGCCAGCGGTTGGGGGACCTACAGGCTAGGGAATGAGCAGTTCTTC. Protein sequence: CASGWGTYRLGNEQFF.

This clonotype showed up many times. The chain employs TRBV5-6 and TRBJ2-5; 8 bases line up with TRBD1. J gave up 3 bases and V 4 bases, and 5 bases lay outside the gene matches. Germline-derived CDR1 and CDR2 are SGHDT and YYEEEE. The CDR3 is 14 amino acids. The CDR3 nucleotides read TGTGCCAGCAGCAAGGACAGGGTAGAAGAGACCCAGTACTTC. This translates into CASSKDRVEETQYF.

A note on this clonotype: A read error is possible here, since a much larger clone lies one base away. The chain joins TRBV7-2 to TRBJ1-4, with D possibly matching TRBD1 (5 bases). This CDR3 has 13 residues. The germline V gene has CDR1 SGHTA and CDR2 FQGNSA. Trimming shortened V by 9 bases and J by 13 bases, and 21 bases separated the two germline ends. The CDR3 loop reads CARSLYQDGGLFF. CDR3 DNA sequence: TGTGCCAGAAGCCTCTATCAGGACGGGGGACTGTTTTTT.

This clonotype was recorded many times. The V gene is TRBV27, the J gene TRBJ1-2; TRBD1 might be the D (6 bases). Trimming cost V 6 bases and J 2 bases, with 13 bases left between them. This CDR3 has 14 amino acids. Germline CDR1 is MNHEY and CDR2 is SMNVEV (reference sequence). The DNA for the CDR3 is TGTGCCAGCAGCTTTGCAACAGGGAACTATGGCTACACCTTC. The encoded protein is CASSFATGNYGYTF.

This clonotype was picked up many times. The rearrangement uses TRBV2 and TRBJ1-1, with a weak D call TRBD1 (5 bases). This CDR3 spans 14 amino acids. CDR1 is SNHLY, CDR2 FYNNEI, per germline. The V end was cut by 6 bases, the J end by 1 base, with 12 bases between. This CDR3 reads CASRPTDQNTEAFF. The CDR3, as DNA: TGTGCCAGCAGACCGACAGACCAGAACACTGAAGCTTTCTTT.

Points on this clonotype: Relative to the germline gene, one junction end is altered; a read error may explain this. The V gene is TRBV6-2 or TRBV6-3, the J gene TRBJ2-1, with a tentative D call TRBD1 (6 bases). In germline, CDR1 is MNHEY, CDR2 SVGEGT. The CDR3 spans 17 residues. In DNA, the CDR3 is TGTGCAAGCAGTTACTCGCAGCCAGGGAGAGGGGGCAATGAGCAGTTCTTC. As protein: CASSYSQPGRGGNEQFF.

Sample share makes this clonotype medium-sized (0.01 to 0.1%). V gene TRBV6-1 combines with J gene TRBJ1-2; D is perhaps TRBD1 (6 bases). Germline CDR1 reads MNHNS; CDR2 reads SASEGT. The V end lost 5 bases, the J end lost 1 base, and 8 bases lay between the germline ends. CDR3 length equals 13 residues. CDR3 nucleotides: TGTGCCAGCAGTACAGGGATTAACTATGGCTACACCTTC. It encodes CASSTGINYGYTF.

This clonotype was seen ten or more times. The rearrangement links TRBV2 to TRBJ1-1; the D is unclear. V gave up 6 bases and J gave up 0 bases, with 8 bases separating them. The CDR3 contains 13 residues. Germline V gene sequence: CDR1 SNHLY, CDR2 FYNNEI. The CDR3 protein is CASSLMVNTEAFF. The CDR3 DNA follows: TGTGCCAGCAGCCTCATGGTGAACACTGAAGCTTTCTTT.

The V and J genes are TRBV20-1 and TRBJ2-7; no clear D. The germline V gene has CDR1 DFQATT and CDR2 SNEGSKA (reference sequence). Trimming removed 6 bases from V and 3 bases from J, with 27 bases in between. The CDR3 consists of 17 residues. The CDR3 bases are TGCAGTGCCGGTCTGGATCTGTCGCCCGGTGTCGGCTACGAGCAGTACTTC. Residues: CSAGLDLSPGVGYEQYF.

Concerning this clonotype itself: The junction departs from the called germline gene at one end, perhaps through a read error. J is TRBJ2-7 and V is TRBV28; no firm D call. This CDR3 comprises 15 residues. CDR1 is MDHEN and CDR2 is SYDVKM in the germline V gene. The CDR3 DNA follows: TGTCCCAGCAGTTCCCCCCTAGACCCTCCTAAGGGGCAGTACTTC. Its translation is CPSSSPLDPPKGQYF.

As regards this clonotype: A far larger clone lies a single base away; this is likely a read error. The rearrangement joins TRBV7-9 to TRBJ2-7, with D perhaps being TRBD1 or TRBD2 (5 bases each). CDR1 is SEHNR, CDR2 FQNEAQ, per germline (reference sequence). The CDR3 is 15 amino acids. V lost 1 base and J 3 bases, leaving 13 bases between the germline ends. The CDR3, as DNA: TGTGCCAGCAGCTTAGGGGACGGAGATAACTACGAGCAGTACTTC. As protein: CASSLGDGDNYEQYF.

Concerning this clonotype itself: The CDR3 does not close with the conserved phenylalanine or tryptophan, likely indicating a read error. The V gene is TRBV7-9, the J gene TRBJ1-6; D gene uncertain. Germline values: CDR1 SEHNR, CDR2 FQNEAQ (reference sequence). V shed 5 bases and J shed 7 bases, with 12 bases lying between them. The CDR3 covers 14 residues. The CDR3, as DNA: TGTGCCAGCAGCCTTCTAGAAGGGAATTCACCCCTCCACCTT. This encodes CASSLLEGNSPLHL.

With regard to this clonotype: The missing conserved phenylalanine or tryptophan at the end of this CDR3 makes a read error likely. This chain uses TRBV7-9 with TRBJ1-1; the match to TRBD1 covers 7 bases. Germline CDR1 is SEHNR and CDR2 is FQNEAQ (reference sequence). This CDR3 has 15 amino acids. V lost 4 bases to trimming and J lost 6 bases; unmatched junction nucleotides: 11. CDR3 in DNA: TGTGCCAGCAGCTCTCCGGGACAGACTTCTGCTGAAGCTTTCTCT. Protein product: CASSSPGQTSAEAFS.

Worth noting for this clonotype: A far larger clone is only one base removed, so a read error is likely. This chain connects TRBV6-2 or TRBV6-3 to TRBJ2-2; 7 bases line up with TRBD2. In germline, CDR1 is MNHEY, CDR2 SVGEGT. J gave up 1 base and V 7 bases, and 6 bases lay outside the gene matches. This CDR3 is 15 amino acids long. Here the CDR3 reads CASIEAGLNTGELFF. CDR3 sequence (DNA): TGTGCCAGCATTGAAGCGGGGTTGAACACCGGGGAGCTGTTTTTT.

Ten or more counts support this clonotype. V gene TRBV10-3 combines with J gene TRBJ2-1; 8 bases match TRBD1. The junction had 4 bases not matched to a gene; V was cut back by 6 bases and J by 9 bases. The CDR3 loop spans 12 amino acids. The V gene's germline CDR1 is ENHRY and CDR2 SYGVKD. The CDR3 spells CAISRTGFEQFF. CDR3 bases: TGTGCCATCAGCCGGACAGGGTTTGAGCAGTTCTTC.

This clonotype was observed many times. The V and J genes are TRBV10-3 and TRBJ2-7; the D gene is possibly TRBD2 (7 bases). Germline CDR1 ENHRY, CDR2 SYGVKD. V dropped 0 bases and J dropped 5 bases, with 11 bases sitting between them. This CDR3 comprises 14 residues. The CDR3 region is CAISESVGGDEQYF. DNA of the CDR3: TGTGCCATCAGTGAGTCAGTAGGGGGGGACGAGCAGTACTTC.

In this sample, this clonotype turned up many times. The chain joins TRBV3-1 to TRBJ1-1; 8 bases map to TRBD1. The CDR3 sequence is 14 residues long. V was clipped by 6 bases and J by 2 bases; unmatched bases: 5. CDR1 LGHDT and CDR2 YNNKEL come from the germline V gene (reference sequence). CDR3 residues: CASREQGVNTEAFF. As DNA, the CDR3 is TGTGCCAGCAGGGAACAGGGGGTTAACACTGAAGCTTTCTTT.

This chain connects TRBV6-2 or TRBV6-3 to TRBJ2-7; D call uncertain. Germline lookup yields CDR1 MNHEY and CDR2 SVGEGT. V was shortened by 5 bases and J by 3 bases, with 17 bases between the two germline ends. This CDR3 region has 15 residues. CDR3 loop: CASSEVCGEDYEQYF. Written as DNA, the CDR3 is TGTGCCAGCAGTGAAGTATGTGGAGAGGACTACGAGCAGTACTTC.

This clonotype was counted ten times or more. The junction differs from germline at one of its ends, possibly a read error. The chain couples TRBV28 to TRBJ2-5; 7 bases are shared with TRBD1. The CDR3 length is 15 residues. Germline V gene sequence: CDR1 MDHEN, CDR2 SYDVKM. The CDR3 DNA follows: TGTGCCAGCAGTTTACGGCAATACACAGGGGAGAGCCAGTACTTC. Translation: CASSLRQYTGESQYF.

This clonotype was detected many times. The V and J genes are TRBV28 and TRBJ2-7; 8 nucleotides match TRBD1. The CDR3 consists of 16 residues. The V gene's germline CDR1 is MDHEN and CDR2 SYDVKM. The V and J ends lost 2 bases and 2 bases, in that order; junction bases with no gene match: 8. CDR3 protein: CASSLPLGQGTYEQYF. DNA of the CDR3: TGTGCCAGCAGTTTACCGTTAGGACAGGGCACCTACGAGCAGTACTTC.